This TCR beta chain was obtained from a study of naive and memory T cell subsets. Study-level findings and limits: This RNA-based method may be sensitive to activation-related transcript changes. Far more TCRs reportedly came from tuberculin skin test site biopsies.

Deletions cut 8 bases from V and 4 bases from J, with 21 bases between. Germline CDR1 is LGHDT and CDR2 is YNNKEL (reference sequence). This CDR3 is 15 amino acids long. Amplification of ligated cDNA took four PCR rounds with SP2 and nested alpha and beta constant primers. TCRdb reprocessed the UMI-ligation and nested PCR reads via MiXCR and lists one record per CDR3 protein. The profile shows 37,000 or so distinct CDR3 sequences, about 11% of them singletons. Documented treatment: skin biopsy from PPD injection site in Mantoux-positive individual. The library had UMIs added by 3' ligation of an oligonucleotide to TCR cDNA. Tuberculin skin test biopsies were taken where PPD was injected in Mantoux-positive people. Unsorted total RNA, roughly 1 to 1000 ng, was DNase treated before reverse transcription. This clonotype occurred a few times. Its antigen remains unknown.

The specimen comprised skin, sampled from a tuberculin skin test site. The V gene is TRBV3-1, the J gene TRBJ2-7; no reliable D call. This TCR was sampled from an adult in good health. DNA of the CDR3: TGTGCCAGCGAACCGGCCTCCTCTGGGTCGTACGAGCAGTACTTC. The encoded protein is CASEPASSGSYEQYF.